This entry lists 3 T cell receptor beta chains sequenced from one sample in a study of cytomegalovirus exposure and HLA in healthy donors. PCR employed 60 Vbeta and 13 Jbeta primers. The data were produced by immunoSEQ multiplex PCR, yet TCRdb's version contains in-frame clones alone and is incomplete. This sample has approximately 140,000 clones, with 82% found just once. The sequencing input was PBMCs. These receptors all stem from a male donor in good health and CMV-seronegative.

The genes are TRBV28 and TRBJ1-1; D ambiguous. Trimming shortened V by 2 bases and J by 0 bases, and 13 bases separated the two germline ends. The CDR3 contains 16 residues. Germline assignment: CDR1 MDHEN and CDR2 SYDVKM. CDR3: CASSLPASGLNTEAFF. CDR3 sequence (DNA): TGTGCCAGCAGTTTACCCGCCTCGGGGTTGAACACTGAAGCTTTCTTT.

The CDR3 is CASSWASGSREQFF. CDR3 coding DNA: TGCGCCAGCAGCTGGGCTAGCGGGAGTCGTGAGCAGTTCTTC. The chain recombines TRBV5-1 with TRBJ2-1; the match to TRBD2 covers 10 bases. V dropped 3 bases and J dropped 9; count of bases not matched to a gene: 6. This CDR3 contains 14 residues. The V gene's germline CDR1 is SGHRS and CDR2 YFSETQ.

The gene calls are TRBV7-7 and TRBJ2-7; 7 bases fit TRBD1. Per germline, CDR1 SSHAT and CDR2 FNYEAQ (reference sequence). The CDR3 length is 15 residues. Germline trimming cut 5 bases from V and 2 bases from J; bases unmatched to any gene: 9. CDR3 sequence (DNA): TGTGCCAGCAGCGCAGGACAGGTCGGGACCTACGAGCAGTACTTC. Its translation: CASSAGQVGTYEQYF.